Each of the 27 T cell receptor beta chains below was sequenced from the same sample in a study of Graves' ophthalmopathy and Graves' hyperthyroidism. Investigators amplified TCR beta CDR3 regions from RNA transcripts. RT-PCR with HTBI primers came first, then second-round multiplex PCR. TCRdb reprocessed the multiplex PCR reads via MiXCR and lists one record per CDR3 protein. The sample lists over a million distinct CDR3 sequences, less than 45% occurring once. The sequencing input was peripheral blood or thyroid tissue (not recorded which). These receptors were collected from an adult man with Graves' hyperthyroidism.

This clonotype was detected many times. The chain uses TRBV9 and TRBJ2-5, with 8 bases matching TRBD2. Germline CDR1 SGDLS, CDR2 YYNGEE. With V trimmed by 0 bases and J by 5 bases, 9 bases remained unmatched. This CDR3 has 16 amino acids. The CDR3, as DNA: TGTGCCAGCAGCGTAGGGAGTAGCGGGGAAGTGGAGACCCAGTACTTC. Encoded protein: CASSVGSSGEVETQYF.

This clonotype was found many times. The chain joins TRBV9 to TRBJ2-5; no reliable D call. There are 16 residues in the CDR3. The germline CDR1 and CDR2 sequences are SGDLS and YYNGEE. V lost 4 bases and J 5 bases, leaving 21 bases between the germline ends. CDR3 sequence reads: CASSLNPLESTETQYF. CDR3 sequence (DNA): TGTGCCAGCAGCCTCAATCCCCTGGAGAGCACGGAGACCCAGTACTTC.

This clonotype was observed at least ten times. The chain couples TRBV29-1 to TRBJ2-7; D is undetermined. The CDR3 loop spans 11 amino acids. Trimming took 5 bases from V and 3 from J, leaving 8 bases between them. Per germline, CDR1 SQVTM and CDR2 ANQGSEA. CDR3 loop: CSVFVLYEQYF. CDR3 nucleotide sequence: TGCAGCGTTTTTGTCCTCTACGAGCAGTACTTC.

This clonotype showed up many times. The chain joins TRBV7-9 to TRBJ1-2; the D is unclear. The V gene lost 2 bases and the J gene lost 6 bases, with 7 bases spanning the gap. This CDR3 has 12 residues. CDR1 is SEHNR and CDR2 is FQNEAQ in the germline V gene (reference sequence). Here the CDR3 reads CASSLFGNGYTF. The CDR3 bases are TGTGCCAGCAGCTTATTCGGGAATGGCTACACCTTC. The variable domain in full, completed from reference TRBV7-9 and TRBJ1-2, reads DTGVSQNPRHKITKRGQNVTFRCDPISEHNRLYWYRQTLGQGPEFLTYFQNEAQLEKSRLLSDRFSAERPKGSFSTLEIQRTEQGDSAMYLCASSLFGNGYTFGSGTRLTVV.

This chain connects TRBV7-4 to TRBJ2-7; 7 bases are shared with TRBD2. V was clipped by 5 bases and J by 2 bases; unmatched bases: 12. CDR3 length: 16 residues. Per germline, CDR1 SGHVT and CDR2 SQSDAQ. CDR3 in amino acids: CASSRADAGAAYEQYF. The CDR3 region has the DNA TGTGCCAGCAGCCGCGCGGATGCGGGAGCGGCCTACGAGCAGTACTTC.

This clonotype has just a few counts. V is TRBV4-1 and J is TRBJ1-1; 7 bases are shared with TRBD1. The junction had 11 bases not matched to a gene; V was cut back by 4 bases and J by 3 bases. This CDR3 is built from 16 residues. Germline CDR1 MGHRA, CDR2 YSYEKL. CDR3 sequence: CASSLLPTGRDTEAFF. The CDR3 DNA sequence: TGCGCCAGCAGCCTACTCCCGACAGGGCGGGACACTGAAGCTTTCTTT.

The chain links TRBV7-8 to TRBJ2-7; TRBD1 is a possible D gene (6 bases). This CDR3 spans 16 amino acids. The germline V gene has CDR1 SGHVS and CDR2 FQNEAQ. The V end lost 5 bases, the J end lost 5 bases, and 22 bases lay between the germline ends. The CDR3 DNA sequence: TGTGCCAGCAGCCCCCTCCGGACAGCAACTACCAACGAGCAGTACTTC. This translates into CASSPLRTATTNEQYF.

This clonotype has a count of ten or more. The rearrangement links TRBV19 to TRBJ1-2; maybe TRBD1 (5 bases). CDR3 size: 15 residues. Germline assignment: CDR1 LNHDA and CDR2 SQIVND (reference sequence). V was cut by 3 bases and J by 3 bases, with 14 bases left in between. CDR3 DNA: TGTGCCAGTAGTATCGGCGGCCCAGGGCACTATGGCTACACCTTC. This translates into CASSIGGPGHYGYTF. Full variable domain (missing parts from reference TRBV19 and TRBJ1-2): DGGITQSPKYLFRKEGQNVTLSCEQNLNHDAMYWYRQDPGQGLRLIYYSQIVNDFQKGDIAEGYSVSREKKESFPLTVTSAQKNPTAFYLCASSIGGPGHYGYTFGSGTRLTVV.

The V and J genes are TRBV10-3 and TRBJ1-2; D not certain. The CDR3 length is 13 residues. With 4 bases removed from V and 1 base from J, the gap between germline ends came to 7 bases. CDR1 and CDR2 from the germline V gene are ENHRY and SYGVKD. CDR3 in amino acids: CAISGDINYGYTF. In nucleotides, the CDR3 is TGTGCCATCAGTGGAGACATTAACTATGGCTACACCTTC.

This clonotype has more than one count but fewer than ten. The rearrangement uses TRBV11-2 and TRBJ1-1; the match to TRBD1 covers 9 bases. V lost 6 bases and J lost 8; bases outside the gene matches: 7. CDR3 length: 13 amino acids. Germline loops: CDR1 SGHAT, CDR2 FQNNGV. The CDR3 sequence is CASRRTQGAEAFF. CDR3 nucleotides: TGTGCCAGCAGACGAACACAGGGGGCGGAAGCTTTCTTT.

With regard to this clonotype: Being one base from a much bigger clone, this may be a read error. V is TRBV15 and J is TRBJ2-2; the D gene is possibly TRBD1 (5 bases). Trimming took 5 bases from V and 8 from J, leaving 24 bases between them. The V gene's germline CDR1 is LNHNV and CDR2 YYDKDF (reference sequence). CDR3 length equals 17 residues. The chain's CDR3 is CATSGESSAGKAGELFF. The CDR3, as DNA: TGTGCCACCAGCGGCGAGTCCTCGGCAGGGAAAGCTGGGGAGCTGTTTTTT.

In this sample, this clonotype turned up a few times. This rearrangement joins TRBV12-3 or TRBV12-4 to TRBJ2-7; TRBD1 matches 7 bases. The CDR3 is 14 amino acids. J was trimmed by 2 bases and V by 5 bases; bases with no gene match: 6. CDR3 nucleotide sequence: TGTGCCAGCAGTGTTGGCGGACAGGCCTACGAGCAGTACTTC. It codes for CASSVGGQAYEQYF.

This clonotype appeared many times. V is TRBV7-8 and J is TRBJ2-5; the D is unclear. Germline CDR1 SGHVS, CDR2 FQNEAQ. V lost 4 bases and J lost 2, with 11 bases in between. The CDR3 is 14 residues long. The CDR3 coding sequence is TGTGCCAGCAGCTCCTCCATGGTGCAAGAGACCCAGTACTTC. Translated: CASSSSMVQETQYF.

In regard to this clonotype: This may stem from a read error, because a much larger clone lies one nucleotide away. CDR3 in amino acids: CASSHRQPTEAFF. CDR3 bases: TGTGCCAGCAGCCACCGACAGCCCACTGAAGCTTTCTTT. The chain joins TRBV7-2 to TRBJ1-1; possible D gene TRBD1, 5 bases. CDR3 size: 13 residues. Trimming left V 5 bases short and J 4 bases short, with 11 bases between. CDR1 and CDR2 from the germline V gene are SGHTA and FQGNSA.

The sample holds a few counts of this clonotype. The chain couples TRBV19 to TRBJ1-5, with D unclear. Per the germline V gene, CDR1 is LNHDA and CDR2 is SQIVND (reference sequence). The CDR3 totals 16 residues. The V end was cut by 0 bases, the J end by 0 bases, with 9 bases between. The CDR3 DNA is TGTGCCAGTAGTATAGAAGAGATTTCTAGCAATCAGCCCCAGCATTTT. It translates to CASSIEEISSNQPQHF.

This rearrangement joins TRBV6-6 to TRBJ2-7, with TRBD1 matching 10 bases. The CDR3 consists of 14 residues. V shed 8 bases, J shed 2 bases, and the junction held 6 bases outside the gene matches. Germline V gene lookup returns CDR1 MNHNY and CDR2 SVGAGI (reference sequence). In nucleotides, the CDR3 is TGTGCCAGCGGGGACAGGGGACCTCCCTACGAGCAGTACTTC. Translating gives CASGDRGPPYEQYF.

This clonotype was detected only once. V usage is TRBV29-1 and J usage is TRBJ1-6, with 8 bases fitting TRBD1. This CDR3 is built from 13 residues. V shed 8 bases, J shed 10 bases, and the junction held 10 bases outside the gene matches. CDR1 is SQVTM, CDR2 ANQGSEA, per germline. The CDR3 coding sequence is TGCAGCTCGAGGACAGGGAGCGGATCACCCCTCCACTTT. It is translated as CSSRTGSGSPLHF.

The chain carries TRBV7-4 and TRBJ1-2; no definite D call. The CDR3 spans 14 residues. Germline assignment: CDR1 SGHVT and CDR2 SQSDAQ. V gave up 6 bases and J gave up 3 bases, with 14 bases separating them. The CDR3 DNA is TGTGCCAGCAGTCGCCCTGGGCAGCACTATGGCTACACCTTC. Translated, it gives CASSRPGQHYGYTF.

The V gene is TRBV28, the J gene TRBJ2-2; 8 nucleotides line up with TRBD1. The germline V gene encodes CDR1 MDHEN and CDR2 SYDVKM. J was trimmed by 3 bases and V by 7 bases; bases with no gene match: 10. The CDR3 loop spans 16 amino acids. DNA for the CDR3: TGTGCCAGCAACGATCCCGGACAGGGTTACACCGGGGAGCTGTTTTTT. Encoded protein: CASNDPGQGYTGELFF.

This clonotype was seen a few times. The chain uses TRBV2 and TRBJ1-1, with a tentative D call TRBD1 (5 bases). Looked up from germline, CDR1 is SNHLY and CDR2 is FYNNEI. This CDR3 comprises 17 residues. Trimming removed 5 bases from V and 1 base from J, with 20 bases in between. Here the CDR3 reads CASSFLYGRDPNTEAFF. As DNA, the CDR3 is TGTGCCAGCAGTTTCCTCTATGGGAGGGACCCGAACACTGAAGCTTTCTTT.

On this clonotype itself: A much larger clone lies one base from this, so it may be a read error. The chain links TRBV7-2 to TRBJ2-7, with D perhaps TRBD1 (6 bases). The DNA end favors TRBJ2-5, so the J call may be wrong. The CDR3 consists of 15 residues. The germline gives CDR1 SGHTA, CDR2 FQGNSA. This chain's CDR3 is CAGSETPGQQETQYF. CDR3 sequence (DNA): TGTGCCGGCAGCGAAACCCCTGGACAGCAAGAGACCCAGTACTTC.

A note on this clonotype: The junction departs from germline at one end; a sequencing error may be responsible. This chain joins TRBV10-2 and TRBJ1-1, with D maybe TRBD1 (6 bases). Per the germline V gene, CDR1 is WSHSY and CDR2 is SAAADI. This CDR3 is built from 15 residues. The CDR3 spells CASSYSGGLSGEAFF. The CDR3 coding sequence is TGTGCCAGCAGTTACTCCGGGGGCCTTTCTGGTGAAGCTTTCTTT.

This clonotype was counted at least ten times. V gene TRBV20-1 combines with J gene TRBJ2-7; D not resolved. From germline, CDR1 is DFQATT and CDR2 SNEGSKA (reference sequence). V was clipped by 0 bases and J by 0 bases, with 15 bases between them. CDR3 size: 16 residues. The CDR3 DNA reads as TGCAGTGCTAGAGATGGTCGACGGAGAAGCTCCTACGAGCAGTACTTC. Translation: CSARDGRRRSSYEQYF.

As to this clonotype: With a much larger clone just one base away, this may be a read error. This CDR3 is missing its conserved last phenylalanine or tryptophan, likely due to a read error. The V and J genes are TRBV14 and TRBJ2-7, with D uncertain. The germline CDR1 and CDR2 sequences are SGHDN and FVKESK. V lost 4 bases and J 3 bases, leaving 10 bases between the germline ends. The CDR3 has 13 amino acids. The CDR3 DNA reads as TGTGCCAGCAGCCGGACGGTGAACTACGAGCAGTACTCC. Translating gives CASSRTVNYEQYS.

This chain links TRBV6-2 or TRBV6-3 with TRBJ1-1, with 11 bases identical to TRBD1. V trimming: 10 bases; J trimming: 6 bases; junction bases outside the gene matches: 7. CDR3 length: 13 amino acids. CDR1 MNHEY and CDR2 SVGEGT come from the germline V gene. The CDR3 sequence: CATDRGLFAEAFF. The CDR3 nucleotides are TGTGCCACGGACAGGGGGCTTTTCGCTGAAGCTTTCTTT.

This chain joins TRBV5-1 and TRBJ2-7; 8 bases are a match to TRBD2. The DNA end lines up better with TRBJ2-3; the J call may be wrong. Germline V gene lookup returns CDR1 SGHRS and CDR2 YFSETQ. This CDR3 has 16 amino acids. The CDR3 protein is CASSLAAGGEGDTQYF. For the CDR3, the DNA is TGCGCCAGCAGCTTGGCCGCGGGGGGCGAGGGAGATACGCAGTATTTT.

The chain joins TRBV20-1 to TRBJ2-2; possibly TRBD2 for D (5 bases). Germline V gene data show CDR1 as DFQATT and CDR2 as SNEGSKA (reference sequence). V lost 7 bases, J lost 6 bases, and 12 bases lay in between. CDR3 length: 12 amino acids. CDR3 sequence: CSEGGSPGELFF. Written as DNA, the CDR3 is TGCAGTGAAGGCGGGTCACCCGGGGAGCTGTTTTTT.